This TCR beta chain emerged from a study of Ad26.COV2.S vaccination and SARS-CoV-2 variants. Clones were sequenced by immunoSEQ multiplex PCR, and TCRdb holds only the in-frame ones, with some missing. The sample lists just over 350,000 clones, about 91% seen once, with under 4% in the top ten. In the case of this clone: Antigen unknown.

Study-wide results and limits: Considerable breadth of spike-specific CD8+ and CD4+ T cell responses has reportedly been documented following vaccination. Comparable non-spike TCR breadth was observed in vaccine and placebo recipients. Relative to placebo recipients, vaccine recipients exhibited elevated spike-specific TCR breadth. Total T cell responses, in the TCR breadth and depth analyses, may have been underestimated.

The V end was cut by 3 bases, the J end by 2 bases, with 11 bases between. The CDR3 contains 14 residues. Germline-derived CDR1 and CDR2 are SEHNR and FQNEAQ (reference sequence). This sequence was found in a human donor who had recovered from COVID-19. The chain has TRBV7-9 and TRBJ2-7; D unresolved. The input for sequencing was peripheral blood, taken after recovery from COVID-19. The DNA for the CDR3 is TGTGCCAGCAGCTTGACCGATCGCGCCTACGAGCAGTACTTC. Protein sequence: CASSLTDRAYEQYF.